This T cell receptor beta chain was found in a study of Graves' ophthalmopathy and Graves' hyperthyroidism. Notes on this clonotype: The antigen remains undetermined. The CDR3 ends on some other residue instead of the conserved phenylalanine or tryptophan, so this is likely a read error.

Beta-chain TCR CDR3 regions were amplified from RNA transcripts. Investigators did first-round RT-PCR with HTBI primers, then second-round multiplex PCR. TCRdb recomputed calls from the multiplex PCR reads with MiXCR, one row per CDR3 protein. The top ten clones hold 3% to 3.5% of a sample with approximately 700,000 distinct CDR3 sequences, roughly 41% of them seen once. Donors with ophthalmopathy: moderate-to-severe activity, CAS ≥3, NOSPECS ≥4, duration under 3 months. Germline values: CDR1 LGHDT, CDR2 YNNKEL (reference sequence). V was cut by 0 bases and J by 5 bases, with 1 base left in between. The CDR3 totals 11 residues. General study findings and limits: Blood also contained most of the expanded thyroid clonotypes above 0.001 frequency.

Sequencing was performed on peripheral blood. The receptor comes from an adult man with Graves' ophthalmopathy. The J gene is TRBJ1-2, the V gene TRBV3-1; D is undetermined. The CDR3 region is CASSQEYGYTS. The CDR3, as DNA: TGTGCCAGCAGCCAAGAGTATGGCTACACCTCC.